Included here is one TCR beta chain sequence, with context. The sample comes from a study of blood T cell repertoires in COVID-19. The assay was immunoSEQ multiplex PCR, and TCRdb's table has in-frame clones only and misses some. This sample has over 250,000 clones, with 86% found just once. The germline gives CDR1 SGHRS, CDR2 YFSETQ. This CDR3 is 13 amino acids long. V lost 1 base to trimming and J lost 7 bases, with 9 bases between them. The gene calls are TRBV5-1 and TRBJ2-1; D possibly corresponds to TRBD2 (6 bases). This TCR derives from a man aged 35-49 years who had recovered from COVID-19. The sequenced material came from peripheral blood. The CDR3 region is CASSLTSRNEQFF. In DNA, the CDR3 is TGCGCCAGCAGCTTGACTAGCCGAAATGAGCAGTTCTTC. Looking up the rest from reference TRBV5-1 and TRBJ2-1 gives the full variable domain: KAGVTQTPRYLIKTRGQQVTLSCSPISGHRSVSWYQQTPGQGLQFLFEYFSETQRNKGNFPGRFSGRQFSNSRSEMNVSTLELGDSALYLCASSLTSRNEQFFGPGTRLTVL.